The text below deals with one T cell receptor (beta chain). Its antigen is unidentified. This sample is part of a study of post-analysis software for immune sequencing data. Overall study results and limits: Controls had lower frequencies than patients of 4 or 5 TRBV segments, which included TRBV5-6, TRBV5-1 and TRBV20-1.

Germline-derived CDR1 and CDR2 are DFQATT and SNEGSKA (reference sequence). The CDR3 loop spans 13 amino acids. Trimming pared 5 bases from V and 7 bases from J, leaving 17 bases between. Included in the TCR beta cDNA libraries were unique molecular identifiers. Using its own MiXCR run on the PCR reads, TCRdb lists one record per CDR3 protein. The table records hundreds of thousands of distinct CDR3 sequences, about 27% of them present only once. V gene TRBV20-1 combines with J gene TRBJ1-2, with D perhaps TRBD1 (5 bases). The TCR originated in a girl between 5 and 17 years old with multiple sclerosis. Sequencing input: blood. The CDR3 loop is CSASPGTPGGYTF. Written as DNA, the CDR3 is TGCAGTGCTTCCCCCGGGACCCCGGGTGGCTACACCTTC.